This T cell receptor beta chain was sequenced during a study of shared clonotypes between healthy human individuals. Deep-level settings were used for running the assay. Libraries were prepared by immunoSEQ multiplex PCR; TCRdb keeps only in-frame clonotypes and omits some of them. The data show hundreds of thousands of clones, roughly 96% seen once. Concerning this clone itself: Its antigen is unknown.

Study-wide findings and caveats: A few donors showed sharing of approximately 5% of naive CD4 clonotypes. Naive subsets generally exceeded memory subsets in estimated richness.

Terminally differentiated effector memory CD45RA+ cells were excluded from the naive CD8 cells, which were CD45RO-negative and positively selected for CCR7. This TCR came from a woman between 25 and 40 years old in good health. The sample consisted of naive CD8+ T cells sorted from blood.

Here the CDR3 reads CAISPGLAGYEQFF. CDR3 coding DNA: TGTGCCATCAGTCCGGGACTAGCGGGGTATGAGCAGTTCTTC. The rearrangement uses TRBV10-3 and TRBJ2-1, with TRBD2 matching over 13 bases. Germline V CDR1 and CDR2: ENHRY, SYGVKD. J lost 8 bases, V lost 5 bases, and 3 bases had no gene match. The CDR3 covers 14 residues.